This T cell receptor (beta chain) stems from a study of cytomegalovirus exposure and HLA in healthy donors (dated by TCRdb to 2016 to 2017). Concerning the study at large: An earlier analysis of some 550 of the donors reported about 250 Gb of sequence data and about 100 million unique TCR beta sequences from about 179 million T cells. Using immunosequencing, the study profiled T cell repertoires from approximately 700 subjects and related those repertoires to cytomegalovirus serostatus. Besides the first cohort of roughly 660 subjects, a separate validation cohort made up of 95 to 150 different subjects was used. Among 300 to 500 genotyped donors of the cohort, an average of roughly 230,000 unique TCR beta nucleotide sequences was sequenced per donor, of which about 19% were non-productive. The study combined high-throughput TCR immunosequencing, statistical association of individual TCRs with disease status, and machine learning to predict cytomegalovirus infection status. To study patterns of TCR occurrence, a later analysis re-analyzed previously published TCR beta repertoires from 600 to 750 donors and added high-resolution HLA genotyping. Approximately 300 gigabases of sequencing data and 70 million to 95 million unique TCR sequences made up an early release that covered several hundred HLA-typed donors. HLA typing covered class I and class II loci at four-digit resolution. The study aimed to test whether cataloging public T cell receptors could reveal signatures of past pathogen exposure. In the later analysis, no new phenotypic data were used to find candidate immune exposures; instead, reliance was placed on TCR beta sequences and their occurrence across donors. In an earlier analysis of around 540 of the donors, high-throughput TCR beta sequencing was used to judge whether each TCR beta V gene segment behaved as functional or pseudogenic. Of the 300 to 450 genotyped donors, around 81% fell in the genetic ancestry cluster associated with self-reported Caucasian donors. Every repertoire in the discovery cohort had been generated on one and the same sequencing platform. Typing coverage differed by locus: A, B, C, DRB1 and DQB1 were typed in about 620-640 donors, DQA1 in 500 to 550, DPA1 in some 600, and DPB1 in just under 490. Alongside the repertoire data, information on donor age, sex, ethnicity and CMV serostatus was compiled. Genome-wide SNP genotypes for about 55% of the roughly 670 donors were used in a later genetic analysis, which treated that subset as a discovery cohort. A handful of DR-DQ haplotypes were handled as single units for association and clustering because linkage in the cohort was strong. Broader findings and caveats from the paper: The authors suggested that the approach could potentially be extended to other disease states and immunological phenotypes. A cluster of highly shared sequence variants was judged likely to be a technical artifact of the sequencing pipeline. Broadly in line with IMGT annotations, most TCR beta V segments showed up in productive rearrangements about 87% or about 30% of the time in an earlier analysis of a few hundred of the donors. The cohort was sequenced for TCR beta chains only, and without alpha or paired-chain data the features that could be detected were limited. Most CMV-associated TCR beta chains appeared to be HLA-restricted in a later analysis, and the HLA associations seemed to be driven largely by CMV exposure. The 87-base-pair reads could not distinguish some IMGT-functional V segments, including TRBV6-2 and TRBV6-3, so those segments were excluded. The classifier was reported to diagnose cytomegalovirus status with high specificity and sensitivity in both the original cohort and the validation cohort. For the cohort, immune exposure information was limited to CMV serostatus. According to a later analysis, parvovirus B19, influenza, CMV and Epstein-Barr virus appeared linked to several top co-occurrence clusters. Because HLA typing was missing for some donors at each locus, association tests included only the typed subset. V-gene and J-gene trimming of TCR beta chains was associated with a missense DCLRE1C variant in a later genetic analysis, and the association was replicated in an independent cohort. A total of around 150 TCR beta chains were listed by the study as associated with cytomegalovirus. In a later analysis, HLA-associated TCR beta chains were found to be more clonally expanded and to have lower generation probabilities than equally common non-associated chains. Strong co-occurrence of HLA alleles, especially DR and DQ, made assigning TCR associations to individual alleles difficult. A later analysis found that TCR association rates varied across HLA loci, with DRB1 alleles showing the most associated TCRs and HLA-C alleles the fewest. Most TCR sequences were observed very rarely across donors, whereas some public TCRs were present in many individuals. A further reported finding was that TCR beta sequences accurately predicted the HLA-A and HLA-B alleles for most subjects in the first cohort. According to a later genetic analysis, donors in an Asian-associated ancestry cluster had fewer N-insertions in productive TCRs than the approximately 670-donor mean. At a false discovery rate of 0.05, a later analysis linked 15,000 to 20,000 TCR beta sequences to specific HLA alleles. The earlier analysis of fewer than 750 of the donors excluded 15 to 20 rarely observed V segments, including chromosome 9 orphons, because counts were too low. Presence/absence analyses assumed roughly uniform sequencing depth across donors, an assumption that may not hold. Three of the identified cytomegalovirus-associated TCR beta chains were confirmed in vitro to be specific for cytomegalovirus antigens. Correlated functional status among segregating V segments might reflect linkage disequilibrium, but an unknown experimental factor could not be ruled out.

After removal of 5 bases from V and 4 bases from J, the junction retains 7 bases not matched to a gene. The germline V gene (reference sequence) provides CDR1 LNHDA and CDR2 SQIVND. Reading from cysteine to phenylalanine, the CDR3 counts 15 amino acids. The only DNA kept is the CDR3, 45 bases in frame from the first base. The receptor library was made with the immunoSEQ multiplex PCR assay. A mixture of 60 forward primers for TCR Vbeta segments and 13 reverse primers for TCR Jbeta segments was used in the multiplex PCR. The CDR3 region of rearranged TCR beta genes was amplified from genomic DNA by a multiplex PCR assay. The Illumina HiSeq System was used to sequence the amplified TCR beta libraries as 87-base-pair reads. In the paper's pipeline: In a later analysis, 77 million or so unique TCR beta chains were counted across the 650 to 750 repertoires, and approximately 11 million of these chains were shared by at least two donors. A nearest-neighbor algorithm error-corrected the raw reads and collapsed the reads into unique sequences, merging closely related sequences to remove PCR and sequencing errors. To assign V, D and J gene segments, CDR3 sequences were aligned to IMGT reference sequences. Each retained sequence needed at least a six-nucleotide match to both a V gene segment and a J gene segment. A rearrangement counted as productive if the CDR3 had no stop codons and remained in frame with V and J, and every other rearrangement counted as non-productive. Following IMGT convention, CDR3 was defined as the stretch from the second conserved V-encoded cysteine to the conserved J-encoded phenylalanine. The earlier analysis of 450 to 750 of the donors excluded any sequence lacking an unambiguous match to a single V gene segment. An earlier analysis of several hundred of the donors called V segments functional above 56.7% productive rearrangements and segregating when the between-donor standard deviation exceeded 5%. A statistical classification framework was built for diagnosing cytomegalovirus status from the catalog of TCR beta chain sequences. V and J gene assignment, in a later analysis, came from comparing TCR nucleotide sequences with IMGT/GENE-DB human TR gene sequences. Using the TCRdist pipeline, a later analysis assigned CDR3 sequences along with most-parsimonious VDJ recombination scenarios. In a later analysis, each TCR beta chain was defined by its CDR3 amino acid sequence together with its V-gene family, and reads lacking a unique V-gene family were excluded. To address suspected cross-contamination and a sequencing artifact, a later analysis removed 592 highly shared, low-generation-probability nucleotide sequences. For each public chain, a later analysis derived a clonal expansion index from normalized ranks of inferred template counts within each repertoire. In a later analysis, generation probabilities were computed with a VDJ recombination model fitted to out-of-frame rearrangements, and the resulting probabilities were checked against IGoR. In a later analysis, TCR-TCR, TCR-HLA and TCR-CMV co-occurrence was scored with hypergeometric tests, and a repertoire-size bias correction was applied to TCR pairs. To estimate false discovery rates, a later analysis permuted the HLA or CMV assignments 20 times. A later analysis grouped co-occurring TCRs with DBSCAN, adding TCRdist sequence similarity when clustering within HLA-allele-positive subsets. Repertoires with fewer than 30,000 or more than 120,000 public chains were left out of co-occurrence clustering, as were roughly five repertoires with anomalous nucleotide sharing. The clones in this table, taken by TCRdb from immuneACCESS, are in-frame only. Not every clone is retained; where verified, under half of the shortfall comes from an unresolved V gene, and the cause of the rest is unknown. The V and J calls and clone size come from that table; D and trimming were worked out from the DNA. This sample holds roughly 190,000 clones; approximately 90% were observed only once. The top ten constitute around 0.98% of the sample.

Concerning this clone itself: The target of this receptor is not known. No much larger clone exists at a distance of one base, and base qualities are not known.

The cohort comprised fewer than 750 healthy bone marrow donors. At the time of sampling, every cohort member was nominally healthy, though immune exposures that went unrecorded were likely present. The donor tested CMV seronegative and was one of the 352 seronegative cohort members. Every donor gave a peripheral blood sample, and the peripheral blood mononuclear cells from that sample were used for TCR beta sequencing. Genomic DNA extraction from the blood cell samples was performed with the Qiagen DNeasy Blood Extraction Kit. The V and J genes are TRBV19 and TRBJ2-7, with 11 bases aligning to TRBD2. Sequenced: PBMCs. The clonotype was recovered from a boy between 2 and 10 years old in good health and CMV-seronegative. CDR3 region: CASSLSSGRLYEQYF. In nucleotides, the sequence is TGTGCCAGTAGTTTGTCTAGCGGGAGGTTATACGAGCAGTACTTC.